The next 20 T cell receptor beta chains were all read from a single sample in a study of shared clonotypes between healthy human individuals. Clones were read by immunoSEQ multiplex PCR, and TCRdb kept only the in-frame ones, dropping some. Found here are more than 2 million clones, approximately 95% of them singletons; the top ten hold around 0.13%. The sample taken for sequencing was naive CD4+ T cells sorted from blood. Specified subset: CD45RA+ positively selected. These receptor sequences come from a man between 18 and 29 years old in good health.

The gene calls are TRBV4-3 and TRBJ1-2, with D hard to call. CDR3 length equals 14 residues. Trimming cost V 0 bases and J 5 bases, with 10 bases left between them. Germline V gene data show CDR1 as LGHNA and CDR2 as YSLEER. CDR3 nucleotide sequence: TGCGCCAGCAGCCAAGAAAGAGCCTTATATGGCTACACCTTC. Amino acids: CASSQERALYGYTF.

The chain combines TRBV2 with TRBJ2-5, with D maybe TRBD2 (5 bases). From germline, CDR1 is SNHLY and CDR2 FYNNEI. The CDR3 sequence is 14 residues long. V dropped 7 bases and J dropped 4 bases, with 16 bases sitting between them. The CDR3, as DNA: TGTGCCAGCACCGCCGCGGGCCAGAGAGAGACCCAGTACTTC. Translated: CASTAAGQRETQYF. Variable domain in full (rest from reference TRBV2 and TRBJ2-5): EPEVTQTPSHQVTQMGQEVILRCVPISNHLYFYWYRQILGQKVEFLVSFYNNEISEKSEIFDDQFSVERPDGSNFTLKIRSTKLEDSAMYFCASTAAGQRETQYFGPGTRLLVL.

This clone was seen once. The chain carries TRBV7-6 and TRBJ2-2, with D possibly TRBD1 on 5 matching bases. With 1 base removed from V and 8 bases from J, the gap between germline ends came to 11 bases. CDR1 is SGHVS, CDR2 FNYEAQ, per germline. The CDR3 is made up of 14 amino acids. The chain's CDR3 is CASSLEGRTGELFF. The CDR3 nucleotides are TGTGCCAGCAGCTTAGAGGGGCGAACTGGGGAGCTGTTTTTT.

CDR3 loop: CASSSRTLTTQQYF. The CDR3 DNA sequence: TGCGCCAGCAGCTCCCGGACGCTAACTACGCAGCAGTACTTC. This chain uses TRBV10-1 with TRBJ2-7, with no clear D. Trimming took 6 bases from V and 8 from J, leaving 20 bases between them. This CDR3 contains 14 residues. Germline V lookup: CDR1 WNHNN, CDR2 SYGVQD (reference sequence).

The CDR3 sequence is CSAGTERNTIYF. CDR3 DNA: TGCAGCGCCGGGACAGAAAGAAACACCATATATTTT. V gene TRBV29-1 combines with J gene TRBJ1-3; 7 bases map to TRBD1. The V and J ends lost 7 bases and 5 bases, in that order; junction bases with no gene match: 5. The CDR3 is 12 residues long. Germline assignment: CDR1 SQVTM and CDR2 ANQGSEA. The full variable domain, in which reference TRBV29-1 and TRBJ1-3 provide the parts outside the CDR3, is SAVISQKPSRDICQRGTSLTIQCQVDSQVTMMFWYRQQPGQSLTLIATANQGSEATYESGFVIDKFPISRPNLTFSTLTVSNMSPEDSSIYLCSAGTERNTIYFGEGSWLTVV.

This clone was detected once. The CDR3 loop reads CASSRQGARPGYTF. In nucleotides, the CDR3 is TGTGCCAGCTCACGACAGGGGGCGCGGCCAGGCTACACCTTC. The rearrangement joins TRBV28 to TRBJ1-2, with 10 bases that match TRBD1. The germline V gene encodes CDR1 MDHEN and CDR2 SYDVKM. V was clipped by 8 bases and J by 8 bases; unmatched bases: 11. CDR3 size: 14 residues.

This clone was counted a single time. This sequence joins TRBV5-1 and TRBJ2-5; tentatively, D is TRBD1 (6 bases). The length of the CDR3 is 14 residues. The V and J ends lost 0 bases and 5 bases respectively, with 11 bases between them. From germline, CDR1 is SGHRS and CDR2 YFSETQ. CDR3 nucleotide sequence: TGCGCCAGCAGCTTGGTTACAGGGTCCGAGACCCAGTACTTC. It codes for CASSLVTGSETQYF.

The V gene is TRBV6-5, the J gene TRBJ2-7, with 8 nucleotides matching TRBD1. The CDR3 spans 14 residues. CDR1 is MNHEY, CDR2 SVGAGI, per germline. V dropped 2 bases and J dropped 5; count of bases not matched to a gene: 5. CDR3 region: CASSYGAGGDEQYF. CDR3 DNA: TGTGCCAGCAGTTACGGGGCAGGGGGCGACGAGCAGTACTTC.

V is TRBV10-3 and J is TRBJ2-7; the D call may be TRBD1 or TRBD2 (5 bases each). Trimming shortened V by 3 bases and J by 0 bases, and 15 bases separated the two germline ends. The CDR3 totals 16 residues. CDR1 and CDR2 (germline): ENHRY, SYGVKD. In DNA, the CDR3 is TGTGCCATCAGTGATACCGGGACGGCGAGCTCCTACGAGCAGTACTTC. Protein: CAISDTGTASSYEQYF.

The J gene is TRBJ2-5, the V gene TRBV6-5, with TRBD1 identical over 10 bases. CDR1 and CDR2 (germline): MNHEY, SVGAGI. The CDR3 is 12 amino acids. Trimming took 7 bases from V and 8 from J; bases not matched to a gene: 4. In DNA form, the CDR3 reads TGTGCCAGCAAGGGACAGGGGCCAACCCAGTACTTC. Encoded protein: CASKGQGPTQYF.

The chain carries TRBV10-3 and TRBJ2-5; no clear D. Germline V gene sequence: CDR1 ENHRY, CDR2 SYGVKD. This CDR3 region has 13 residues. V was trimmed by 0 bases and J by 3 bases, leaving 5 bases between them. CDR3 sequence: CAISESREETQYF. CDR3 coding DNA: TGTGCCATCAGTGAGTCAAGGGAAGAGACCCAGTACTTC.

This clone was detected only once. CDR3 nucleotide sequence: TGTGCCAGCTCACCACCGTTAGGGGATACTGAAGCTTTCTTT. Protein: CASSPPLGDTEAFF. The gene calls are TRBV18 and TRBJ1-1; weak D call: TRBD1 (5 bases). Trimming stripped 0 bases from V and 5 bases from J, with 10 bases between. Per germline, CDR1 KGHSH and CDR2 LQKENI. The CDR3 length is 14 residues.

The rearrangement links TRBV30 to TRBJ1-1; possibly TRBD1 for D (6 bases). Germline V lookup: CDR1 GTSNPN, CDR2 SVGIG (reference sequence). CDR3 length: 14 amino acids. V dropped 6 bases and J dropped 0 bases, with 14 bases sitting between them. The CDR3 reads CACAYRDLNTEAFF. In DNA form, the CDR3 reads TGTGCCTGTGCCTACAGGGACTTGAACACTGAAGCTTTCTTT.

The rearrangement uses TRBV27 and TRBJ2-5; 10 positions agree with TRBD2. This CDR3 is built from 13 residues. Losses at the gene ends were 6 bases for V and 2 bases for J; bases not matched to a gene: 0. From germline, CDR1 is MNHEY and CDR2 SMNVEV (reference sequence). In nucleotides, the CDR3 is TGTGCCAGCAGAGCGGGGGGGCAAGAGACCCAGTACTTC. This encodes CASRAGGQETQYF.

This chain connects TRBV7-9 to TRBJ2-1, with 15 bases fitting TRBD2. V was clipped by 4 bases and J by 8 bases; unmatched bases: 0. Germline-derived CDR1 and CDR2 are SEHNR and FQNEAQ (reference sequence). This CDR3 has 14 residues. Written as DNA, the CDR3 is TGTGCCAGCAGCTGGACTAGCGGGGGGGATGAGCAGTTCTTC. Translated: CASSWTSGGDEQFF. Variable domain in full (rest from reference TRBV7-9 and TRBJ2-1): DTGVSQNPRHKITKRGQNVTFRCDPISEHNRLYWYRQTLGQGPEFLTYFQNEAQLEKSRLLSDRFSAERPKGSFSTLEIQRTEQGDSAMYLCASSWTSGGDEQFFGPGTRLTVL.

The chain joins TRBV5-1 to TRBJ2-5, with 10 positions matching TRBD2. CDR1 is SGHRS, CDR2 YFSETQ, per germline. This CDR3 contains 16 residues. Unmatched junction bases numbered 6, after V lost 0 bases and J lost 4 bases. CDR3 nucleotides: TGCGCCAGCAGCTTGGTTCTAGCGGGGGAAGGAGAGACCCAGTACTTC. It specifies CASSLVLAGEGETQYF.

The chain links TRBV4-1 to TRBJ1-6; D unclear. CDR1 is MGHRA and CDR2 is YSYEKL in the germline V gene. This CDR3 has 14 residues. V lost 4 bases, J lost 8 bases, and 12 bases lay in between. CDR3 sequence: CASSLSPGDSPLHF. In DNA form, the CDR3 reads TGCGCCAGCAGCCTTAGCCCAGGAGATTCACCCCTCCACTTT.

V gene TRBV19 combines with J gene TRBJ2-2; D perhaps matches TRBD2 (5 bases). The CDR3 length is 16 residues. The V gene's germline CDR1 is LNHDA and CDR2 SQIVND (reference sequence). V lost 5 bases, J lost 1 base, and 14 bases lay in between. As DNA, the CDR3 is TGTGCCAGTAGTTTGTCTGGACTGATGAACACCGGGGAGCTGTTTTTT. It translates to CASSLSGLMNTGELFF.

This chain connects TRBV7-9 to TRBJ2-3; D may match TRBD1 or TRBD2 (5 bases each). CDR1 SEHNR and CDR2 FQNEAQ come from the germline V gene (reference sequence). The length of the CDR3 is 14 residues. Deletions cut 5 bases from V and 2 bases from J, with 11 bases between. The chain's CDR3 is CASSSRDPTDTQYF. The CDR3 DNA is TGTGCCAGCAGCAGCCGGGACCCCACAGATACGCAGTATTTT.

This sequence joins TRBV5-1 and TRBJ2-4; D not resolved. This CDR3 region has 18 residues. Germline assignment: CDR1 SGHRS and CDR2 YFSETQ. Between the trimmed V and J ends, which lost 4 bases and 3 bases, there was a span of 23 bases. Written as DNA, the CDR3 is TGCGCCAGCAGCCGGGCTTGGAGTTTGGCCGAGGTCAAAAACATTCAGTACTTC. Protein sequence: CASSRAWSLAEVKNIQYF.